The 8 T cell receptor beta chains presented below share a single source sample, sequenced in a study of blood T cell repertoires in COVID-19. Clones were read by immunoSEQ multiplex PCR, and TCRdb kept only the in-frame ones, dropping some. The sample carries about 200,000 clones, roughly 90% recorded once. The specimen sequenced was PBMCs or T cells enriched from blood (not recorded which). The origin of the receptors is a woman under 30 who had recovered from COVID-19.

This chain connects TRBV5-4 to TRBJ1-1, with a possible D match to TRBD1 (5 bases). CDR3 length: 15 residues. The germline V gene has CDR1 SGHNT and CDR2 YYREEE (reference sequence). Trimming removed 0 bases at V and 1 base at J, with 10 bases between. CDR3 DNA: TGTGCCAGCAGCTTGGGTTCGCAGGGGAACACTGAAGCTTTCTTT. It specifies CASSLGSQGNTEAFF.

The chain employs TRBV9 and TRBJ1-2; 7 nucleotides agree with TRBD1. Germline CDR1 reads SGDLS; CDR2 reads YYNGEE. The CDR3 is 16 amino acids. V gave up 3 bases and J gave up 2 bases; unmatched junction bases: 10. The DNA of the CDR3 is TGTGCCAGCAGCGAACAGACAGGGTATGAAAACTATGGCTACACCTTC. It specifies CASSEQTGYENYGYTF.

The CDR3 DNA reads TGCAGCGTCCGGACAGGGAGGAACACTGAAGCTTTCTTT. Its protein is CSVRTGRNTEAFF. The V gene is TRBV29-1, the J gene TRBJ1-1; TRBD1 agrees at 8 bases. This CDR3 is built from 13 residues. Germline V lookup: CDR1 SQVTM, CDR2 ANQGSEA. J was trimmed by 1 base and V by 6 bases; bases with no gene match: 4.

CDR3 sequence reads: CASSLVGRQANYGYTF. Written as DNA, the CDR3 is TGTGCCAGCAGCTTAGTAGGTCGGCAGGCTAACTATGGCTACACCTTC. The rearrangement joins TRBV13 to TRBJ1-2; D is unclear. The CDR3 runs to 16 residues. Between the trimmed V and J ends, which lost 1 base and 0 bases, there was a span of 12 bases. Germline V lookup: CDR1 PRHDT, CDR2 FYEKMQ (reference sequence). Complete variable domain (other parts from reference TRBV13 and TRBJ1-2): AAGVIQSPRHLIKEKRETATLKCYPIPRHDTVYWYQQGPGQDPQFLISFYEKMQSDKGSIPDRFSAQQFSDYHSELNMSSLELGDSALYFCASSLVGRQANYGYTFGSGTRLTVV.

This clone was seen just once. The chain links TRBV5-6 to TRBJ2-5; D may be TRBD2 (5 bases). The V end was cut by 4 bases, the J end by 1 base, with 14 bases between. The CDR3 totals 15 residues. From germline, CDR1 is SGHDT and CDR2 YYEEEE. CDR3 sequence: CASSPIGVSQETQYF. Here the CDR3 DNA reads TGTGCCAGCAGCCCCATCGGGGTGAGCCAAGAGACCCAGTACTTC.

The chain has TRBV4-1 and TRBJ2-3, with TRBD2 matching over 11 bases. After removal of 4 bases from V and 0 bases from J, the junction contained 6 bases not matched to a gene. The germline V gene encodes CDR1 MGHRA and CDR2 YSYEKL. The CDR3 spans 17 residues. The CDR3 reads CASSRSGGAASTDTQYF. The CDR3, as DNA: TGCGCCAGCAGCCGTAGCGGGGGGGCCGCTAGCACAGATACGCAGTATTTT.

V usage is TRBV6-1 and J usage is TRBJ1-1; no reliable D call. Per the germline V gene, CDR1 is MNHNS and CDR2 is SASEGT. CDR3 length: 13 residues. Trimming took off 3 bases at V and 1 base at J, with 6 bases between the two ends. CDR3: CASSDRENTEAFF. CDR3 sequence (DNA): TGTGCCAGCAGTGACCGCGAGAACACTGAAGCTTTCTTT.

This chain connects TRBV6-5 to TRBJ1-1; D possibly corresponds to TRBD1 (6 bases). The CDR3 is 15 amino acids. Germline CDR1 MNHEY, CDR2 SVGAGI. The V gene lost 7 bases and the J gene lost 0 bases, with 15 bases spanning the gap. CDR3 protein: CASTYRVGMNTEAFF. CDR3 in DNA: TGTGCCAGCACCTACAGGGTGGGGATGAACACTGAAGCTTTCTTT.